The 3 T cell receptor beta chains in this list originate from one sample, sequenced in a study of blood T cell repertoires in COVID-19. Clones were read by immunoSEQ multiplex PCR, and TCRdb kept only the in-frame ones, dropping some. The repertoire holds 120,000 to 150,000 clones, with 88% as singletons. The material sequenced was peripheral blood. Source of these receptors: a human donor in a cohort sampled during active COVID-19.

The CDR3 spells CASTRDRSQGYGYTF. The CDR3 DNA reads TGTGCCAGTACCAGGGACAGGTCGCAAGGTTATGGCTACACCTTC. The chain joins TRBV19 to TRBJ1-2, with TRBD1 matching over 8 bases. The ends lost 7 bases at V and 5 bases at J; junction bases unmatched: 12. CDR1 is LNHDA, CDR2 SQIVND, per germline (reference sequence). The CDR3 consists of 15 residues.

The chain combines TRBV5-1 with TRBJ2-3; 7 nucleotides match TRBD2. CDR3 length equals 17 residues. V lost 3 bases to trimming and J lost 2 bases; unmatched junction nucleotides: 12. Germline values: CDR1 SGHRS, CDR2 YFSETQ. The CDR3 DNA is TGCGCCAGCAGCTGGGAAAGAAGCGGGGCGTACACAGATACGCAGTATTTT. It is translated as CASSWERSGAYTDTQYF.

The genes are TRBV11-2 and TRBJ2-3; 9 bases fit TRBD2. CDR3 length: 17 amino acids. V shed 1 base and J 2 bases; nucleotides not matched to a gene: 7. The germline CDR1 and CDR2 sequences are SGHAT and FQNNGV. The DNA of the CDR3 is TGTGCCAGCAGCTTAGTCCCGCTAGCGGGGTACACAGATACGCAGTATTTT. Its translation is CASSLVPLAGYTDTQYF.